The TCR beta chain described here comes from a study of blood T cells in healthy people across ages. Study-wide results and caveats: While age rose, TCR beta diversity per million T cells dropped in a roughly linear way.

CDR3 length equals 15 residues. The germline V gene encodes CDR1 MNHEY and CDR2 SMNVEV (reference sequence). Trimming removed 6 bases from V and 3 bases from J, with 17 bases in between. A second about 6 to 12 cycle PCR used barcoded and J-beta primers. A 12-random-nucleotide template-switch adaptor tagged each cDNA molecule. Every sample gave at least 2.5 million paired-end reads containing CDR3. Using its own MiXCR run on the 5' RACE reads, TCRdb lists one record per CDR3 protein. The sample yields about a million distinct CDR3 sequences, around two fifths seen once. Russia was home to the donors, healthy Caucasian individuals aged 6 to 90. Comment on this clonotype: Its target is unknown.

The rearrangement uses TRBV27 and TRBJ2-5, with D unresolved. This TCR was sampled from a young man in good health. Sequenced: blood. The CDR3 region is CASSQEGLGEETQYF. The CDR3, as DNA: TGTGCCAGCAGCCAGGAAGGCCTAGGAGAAGAGACCCAGTACTTC.